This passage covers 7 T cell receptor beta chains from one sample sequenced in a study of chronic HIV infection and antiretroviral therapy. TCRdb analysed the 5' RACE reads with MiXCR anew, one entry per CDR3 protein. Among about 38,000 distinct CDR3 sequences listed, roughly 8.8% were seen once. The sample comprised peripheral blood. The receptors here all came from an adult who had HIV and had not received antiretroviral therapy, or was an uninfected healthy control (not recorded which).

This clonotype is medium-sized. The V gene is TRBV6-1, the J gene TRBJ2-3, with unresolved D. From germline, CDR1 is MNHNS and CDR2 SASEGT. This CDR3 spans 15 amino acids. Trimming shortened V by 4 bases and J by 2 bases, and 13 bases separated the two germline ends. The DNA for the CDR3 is TGTGCCAGCAGTGGTGGAGTGGGGTCCACAGATACGCAGTATTTT. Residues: CASSGGVGSTDTQYF.

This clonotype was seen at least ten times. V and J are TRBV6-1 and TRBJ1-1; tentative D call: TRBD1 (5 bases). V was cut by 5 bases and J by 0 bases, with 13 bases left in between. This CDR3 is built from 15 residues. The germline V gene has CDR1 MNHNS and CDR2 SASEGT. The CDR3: CASSPTDRLNTEAFF. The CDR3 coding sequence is TGTGCCAGCAGTCCCACCGACAGACTGAACACTGAAGCTTTCTTT.

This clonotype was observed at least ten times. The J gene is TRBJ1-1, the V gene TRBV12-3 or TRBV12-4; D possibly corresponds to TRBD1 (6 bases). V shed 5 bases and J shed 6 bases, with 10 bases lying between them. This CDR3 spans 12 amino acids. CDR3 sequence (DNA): TGTGCCAGCAGTCCTCAGGGGTCTGAAGCTTTCTTT. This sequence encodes CASSPQGSEAFF.

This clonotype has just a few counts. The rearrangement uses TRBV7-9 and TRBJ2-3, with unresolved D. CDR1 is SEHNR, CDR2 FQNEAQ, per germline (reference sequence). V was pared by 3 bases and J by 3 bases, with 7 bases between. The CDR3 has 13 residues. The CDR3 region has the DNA TGTGCCAGCAGCTTGGGTTGGACAGATACGCAGTATTTT. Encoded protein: CASSLGWTDTQYF.

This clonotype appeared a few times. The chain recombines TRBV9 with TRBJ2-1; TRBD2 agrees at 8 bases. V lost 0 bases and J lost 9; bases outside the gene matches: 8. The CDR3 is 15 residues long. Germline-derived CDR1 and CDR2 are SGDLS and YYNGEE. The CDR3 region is CASSVGQRESGEQFF. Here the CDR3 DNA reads TGTGCCAGCAGCGTAGGCCAGCGGGAGTCAGGTGAGCAGTTCTTC.

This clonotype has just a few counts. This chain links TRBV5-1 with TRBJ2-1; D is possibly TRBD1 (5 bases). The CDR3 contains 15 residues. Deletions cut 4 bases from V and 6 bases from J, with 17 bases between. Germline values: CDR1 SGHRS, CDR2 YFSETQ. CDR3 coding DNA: TGCGCCAGCAGCCTACAGGCAGTTAAGACCAATGAGCAGTTCTTC. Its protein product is CASSLQAVKTNEQFF.

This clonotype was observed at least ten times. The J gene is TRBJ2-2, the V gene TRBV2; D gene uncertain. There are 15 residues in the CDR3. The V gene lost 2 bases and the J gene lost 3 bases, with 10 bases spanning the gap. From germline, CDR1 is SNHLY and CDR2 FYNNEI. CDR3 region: CASSELSIHTGELFF. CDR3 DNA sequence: TGTGCCAGCAGTGAACTATCGATTCACACCGGGGAGCTGTTTTTT.